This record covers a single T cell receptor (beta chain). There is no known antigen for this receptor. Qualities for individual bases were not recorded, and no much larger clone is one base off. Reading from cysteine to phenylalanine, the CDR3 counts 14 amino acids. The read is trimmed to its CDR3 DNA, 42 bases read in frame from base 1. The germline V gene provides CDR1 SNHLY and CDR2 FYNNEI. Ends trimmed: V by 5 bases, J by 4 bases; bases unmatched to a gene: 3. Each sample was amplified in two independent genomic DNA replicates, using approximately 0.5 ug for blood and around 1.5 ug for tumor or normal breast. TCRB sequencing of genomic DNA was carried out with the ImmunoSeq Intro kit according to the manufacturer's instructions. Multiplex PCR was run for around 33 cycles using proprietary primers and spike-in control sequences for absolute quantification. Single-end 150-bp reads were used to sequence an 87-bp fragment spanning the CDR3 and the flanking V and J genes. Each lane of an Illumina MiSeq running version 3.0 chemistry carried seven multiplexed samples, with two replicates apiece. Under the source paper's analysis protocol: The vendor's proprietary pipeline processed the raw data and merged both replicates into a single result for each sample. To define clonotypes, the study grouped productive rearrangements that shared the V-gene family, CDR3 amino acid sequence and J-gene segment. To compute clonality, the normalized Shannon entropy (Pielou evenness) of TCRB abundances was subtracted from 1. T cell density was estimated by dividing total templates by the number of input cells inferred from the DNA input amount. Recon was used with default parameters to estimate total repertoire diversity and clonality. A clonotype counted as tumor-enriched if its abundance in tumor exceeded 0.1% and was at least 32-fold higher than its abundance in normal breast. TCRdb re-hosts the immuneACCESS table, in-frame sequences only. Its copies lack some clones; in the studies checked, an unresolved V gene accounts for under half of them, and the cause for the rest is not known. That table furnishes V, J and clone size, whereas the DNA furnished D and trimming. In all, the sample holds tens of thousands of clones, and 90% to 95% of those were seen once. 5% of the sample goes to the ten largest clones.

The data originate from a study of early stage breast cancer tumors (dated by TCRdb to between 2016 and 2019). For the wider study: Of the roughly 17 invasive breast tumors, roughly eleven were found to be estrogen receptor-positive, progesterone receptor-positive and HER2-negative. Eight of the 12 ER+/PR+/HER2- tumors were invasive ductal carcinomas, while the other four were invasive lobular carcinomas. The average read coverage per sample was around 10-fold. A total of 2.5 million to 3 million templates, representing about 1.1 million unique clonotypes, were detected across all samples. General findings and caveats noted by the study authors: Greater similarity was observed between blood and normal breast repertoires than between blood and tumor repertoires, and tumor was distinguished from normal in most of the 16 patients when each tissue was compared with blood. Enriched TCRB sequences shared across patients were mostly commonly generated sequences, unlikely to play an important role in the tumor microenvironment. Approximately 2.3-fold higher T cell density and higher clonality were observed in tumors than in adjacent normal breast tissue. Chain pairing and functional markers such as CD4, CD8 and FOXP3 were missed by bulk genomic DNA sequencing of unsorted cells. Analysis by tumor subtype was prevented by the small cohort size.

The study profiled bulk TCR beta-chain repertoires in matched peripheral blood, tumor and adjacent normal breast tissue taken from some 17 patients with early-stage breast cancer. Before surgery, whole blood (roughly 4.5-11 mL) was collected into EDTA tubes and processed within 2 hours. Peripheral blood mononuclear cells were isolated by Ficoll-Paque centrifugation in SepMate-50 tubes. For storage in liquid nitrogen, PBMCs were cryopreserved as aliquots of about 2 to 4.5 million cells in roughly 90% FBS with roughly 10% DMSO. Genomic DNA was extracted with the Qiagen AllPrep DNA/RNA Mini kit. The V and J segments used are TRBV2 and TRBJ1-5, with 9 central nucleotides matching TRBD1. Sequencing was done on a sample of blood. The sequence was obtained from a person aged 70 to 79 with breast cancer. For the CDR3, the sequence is CASSTDRGNQPQHF. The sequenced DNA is TGTGCCAGCAGTACCGACAGGGGGAATCAGCCCCAGCATTTT.